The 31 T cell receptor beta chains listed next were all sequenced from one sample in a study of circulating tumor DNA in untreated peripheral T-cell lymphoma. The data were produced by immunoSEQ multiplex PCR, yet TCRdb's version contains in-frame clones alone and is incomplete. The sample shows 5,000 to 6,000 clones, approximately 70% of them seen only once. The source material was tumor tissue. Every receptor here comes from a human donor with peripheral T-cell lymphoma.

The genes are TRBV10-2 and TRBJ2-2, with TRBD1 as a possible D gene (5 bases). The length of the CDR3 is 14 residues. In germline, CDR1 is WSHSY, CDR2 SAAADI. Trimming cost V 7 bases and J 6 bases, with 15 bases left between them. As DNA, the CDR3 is TGCGCCAGCACTACCAATAGGGGTGCCGGGGAGCTGTTTTTT. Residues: CASTTNRGAGELFF.

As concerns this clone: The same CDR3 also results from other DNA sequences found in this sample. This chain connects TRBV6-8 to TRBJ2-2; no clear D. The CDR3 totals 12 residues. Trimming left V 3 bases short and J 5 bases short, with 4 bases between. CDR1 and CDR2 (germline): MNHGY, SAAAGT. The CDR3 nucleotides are TGTGCCAGCAGTTATTCTACCGGGGAGCTGTTTTTT. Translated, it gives CASSYSTGELFF.

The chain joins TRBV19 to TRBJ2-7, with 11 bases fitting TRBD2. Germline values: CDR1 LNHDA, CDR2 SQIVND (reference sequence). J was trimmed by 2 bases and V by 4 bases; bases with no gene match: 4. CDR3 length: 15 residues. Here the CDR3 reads CASSTIAGGTYEQYF. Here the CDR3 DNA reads TGTGCCAGTAGTACTATAGCGGGAGGGACCTACGAGCAGTACTTC. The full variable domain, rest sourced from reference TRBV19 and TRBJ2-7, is DGGITQSPKYLFRKEGQNVTLSCEQNLNHDAMYWYRQDPGQGLRLIYYSQIVNDFQKGDIAEGYSVSREKKESFPLTVTSAQKNPTAFYLCASSTIAGGTYEQYFGPGTRLTVT.

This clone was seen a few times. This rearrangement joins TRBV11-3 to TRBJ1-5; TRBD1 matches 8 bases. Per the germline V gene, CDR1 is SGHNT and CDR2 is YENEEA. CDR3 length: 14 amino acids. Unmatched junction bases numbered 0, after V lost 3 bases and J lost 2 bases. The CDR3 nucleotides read TGTGCCAGCAGCTTGGACAGGGGCAATCAGCCCCAGCATTTT. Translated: CASSLDRGNQPQHF.

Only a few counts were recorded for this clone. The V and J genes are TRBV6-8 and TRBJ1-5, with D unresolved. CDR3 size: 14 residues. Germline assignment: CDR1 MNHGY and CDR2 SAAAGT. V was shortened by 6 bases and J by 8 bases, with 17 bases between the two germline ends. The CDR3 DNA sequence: TGTGCCAGCAGCCCCAGGACGGTTCAGGAGCCCCAGCATTTT. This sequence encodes CASSPRTVQEPQHF.

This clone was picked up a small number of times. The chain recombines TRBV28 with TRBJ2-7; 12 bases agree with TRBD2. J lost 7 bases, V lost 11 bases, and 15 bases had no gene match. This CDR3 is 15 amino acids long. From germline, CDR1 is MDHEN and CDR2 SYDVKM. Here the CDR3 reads CAGTTSGSPLGEQYF. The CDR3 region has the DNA TGTGCCGGGACGACTAGCGGGAGCCCCCTTGGGGAGCAGTACTTC.

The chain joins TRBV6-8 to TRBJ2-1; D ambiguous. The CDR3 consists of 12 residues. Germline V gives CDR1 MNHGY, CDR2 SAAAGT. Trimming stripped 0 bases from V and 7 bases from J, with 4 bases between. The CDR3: CASSYSTNEQFF. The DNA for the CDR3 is TGTGCCAGCAGTTACTCGACGAATGAGCAGTTCTTC.

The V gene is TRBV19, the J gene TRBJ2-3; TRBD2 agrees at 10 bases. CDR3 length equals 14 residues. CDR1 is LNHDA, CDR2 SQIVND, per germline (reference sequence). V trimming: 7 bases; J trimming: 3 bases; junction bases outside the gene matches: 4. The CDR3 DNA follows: TGTGCCAGTAAAGGACTAGCGGAAACAGATACGCAGTATTTT. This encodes CASKGLAETDTQYF.

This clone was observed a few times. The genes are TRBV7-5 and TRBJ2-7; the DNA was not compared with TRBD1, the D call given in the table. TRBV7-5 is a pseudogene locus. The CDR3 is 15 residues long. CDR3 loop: CASSLDTRGRDEQYF. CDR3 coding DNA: TGTGCCAGCAGCTTAGATACCAGGGGAAGGGACGAGCAGTACTTC.

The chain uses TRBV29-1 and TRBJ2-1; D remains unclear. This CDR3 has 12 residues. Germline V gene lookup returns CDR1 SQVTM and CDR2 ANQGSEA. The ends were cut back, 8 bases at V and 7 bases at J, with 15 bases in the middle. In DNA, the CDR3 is TGCAGCCCGATGGGCCCGGCAAATGAGCAGTTCTTC. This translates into CSPMGPANEQFF.

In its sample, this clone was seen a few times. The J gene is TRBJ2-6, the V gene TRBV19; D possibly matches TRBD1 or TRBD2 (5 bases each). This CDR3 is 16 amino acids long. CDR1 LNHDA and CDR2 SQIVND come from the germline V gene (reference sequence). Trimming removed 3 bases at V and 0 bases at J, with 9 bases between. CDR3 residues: CASSMGRTSGANVLTF. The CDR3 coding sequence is TGTGCCAGTAGTATGGGACGCACCTCTGGGGCCAACGTCCTGACTTTC.

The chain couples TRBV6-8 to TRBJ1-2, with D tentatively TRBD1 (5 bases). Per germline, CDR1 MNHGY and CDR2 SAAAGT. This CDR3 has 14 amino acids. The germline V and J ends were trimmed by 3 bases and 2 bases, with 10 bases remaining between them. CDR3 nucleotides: TGTGCCAGCAGTTATAGCGGGGCAAACTATGGCTACACCTTC. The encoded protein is CASSYSGANYGYTF.

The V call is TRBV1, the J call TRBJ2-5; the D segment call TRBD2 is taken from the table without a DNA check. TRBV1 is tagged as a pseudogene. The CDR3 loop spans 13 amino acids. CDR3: CASSQGGVETQYF. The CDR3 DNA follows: TGCGCCAGCAGCCAAGGAGGAGTCGAGACCCAGTACTTC.

The CDR3 bases are TGTGCCAGCACTTCGGGGTTCGGGGCCAACGTCCTGACTTTC. Translation: CASTSGFGANVLTF. The gene calls are TRBV28 and TRBJ2-6; weak D call: TRBD2 (5 bases). Trimming left V 7 bases short and J 4 bases short, with 11 bases between. The germline CDR1 and CDR2 sequences are MDHEN and SYDVKM. CDR3 length equals 14 residues.

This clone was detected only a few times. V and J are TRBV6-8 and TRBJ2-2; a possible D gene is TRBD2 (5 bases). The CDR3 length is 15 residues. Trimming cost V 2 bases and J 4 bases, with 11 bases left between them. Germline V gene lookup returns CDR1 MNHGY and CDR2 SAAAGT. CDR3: CASSYVGSGTGELFF. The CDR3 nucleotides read TGTGCCAGCAGTTACGTGGGGAGTGGCACCGGGGAGCTGTTTTTT.

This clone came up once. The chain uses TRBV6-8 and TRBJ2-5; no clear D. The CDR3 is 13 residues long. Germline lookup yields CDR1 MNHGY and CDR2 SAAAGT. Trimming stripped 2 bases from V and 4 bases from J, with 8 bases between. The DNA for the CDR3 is TGTGCCAGCAGTTACAGTTTTTCAGAGACCCAGTACTTC. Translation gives CASSYSFSETQYF.

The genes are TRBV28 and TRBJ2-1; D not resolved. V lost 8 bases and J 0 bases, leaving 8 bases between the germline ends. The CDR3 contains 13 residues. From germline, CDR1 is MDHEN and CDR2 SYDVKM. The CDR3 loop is CASRASSYNEQFF. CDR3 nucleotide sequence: TGTGCCAGCCGCGCAAGCTCCTACAATGAGCAGTTCTTC.

CDR3 loop: CASSPGPLNTEAFF. The DNA for the CDR3 is TGTGCCAGCTCACCTGGACCGTTGAACACTGAAGCTTTCTTT. The chain uses TRBV18 and TRBJ1-1; no firm D call. V shed 3 bases and J shed 0 bases, with 8 bases lying between them. Germline V CDR1 and CDR2: KGHSH, LQKENI. The CDR3 has 14 residues. Variable domain in full (rest from reference TRBV18 and TRBJ1-1): NAGVMQNPRHLVRRRGQEARLRCSPMKGHSHVYWYRQLPEEGLKFMVYLQKENIIDESGMPKERFSAEFPKEGPSILRIQQVVRGDSAAYFCASSPGPLNTEAFFGQGTRLTVV.

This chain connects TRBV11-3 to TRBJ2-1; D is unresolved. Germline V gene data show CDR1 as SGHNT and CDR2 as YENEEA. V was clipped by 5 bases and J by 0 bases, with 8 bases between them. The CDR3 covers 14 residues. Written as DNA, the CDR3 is TGTGCCAGCAGCAGCGTCAGCTCCTACAATGAGCAGTTCTTC. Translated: CASSSVSSYNEQFF.

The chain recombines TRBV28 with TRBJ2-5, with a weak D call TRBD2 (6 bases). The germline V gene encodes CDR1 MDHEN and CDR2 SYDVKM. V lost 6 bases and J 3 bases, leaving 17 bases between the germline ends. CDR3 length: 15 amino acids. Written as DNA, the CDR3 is TGTGCCAGCAGCTCACGTTCCGGGACTGAAGAGACCCAGTACTTC. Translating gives CASSSRSGTEETQYF. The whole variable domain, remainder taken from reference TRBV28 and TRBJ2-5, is DVKVTQSSRYLVKRTGEKVFLECVQDMDHENMFWYRQDPGLGLRLIYFSYDVKMKEKGDIPEGYSVSREKKERFSLILESASTNQTSMYLCASSSRSGTEETQYFGPGTRLLVL.

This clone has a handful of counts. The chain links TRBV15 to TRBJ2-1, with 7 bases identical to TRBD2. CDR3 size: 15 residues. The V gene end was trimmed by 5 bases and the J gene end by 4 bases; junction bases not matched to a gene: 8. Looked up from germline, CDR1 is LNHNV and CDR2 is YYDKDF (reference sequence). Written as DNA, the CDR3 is TGTGCCACCAGCGTCAAGCGGGAAGGGTACAATGAGCAGTTCTTC. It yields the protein CATSVKREGYNEQFF.

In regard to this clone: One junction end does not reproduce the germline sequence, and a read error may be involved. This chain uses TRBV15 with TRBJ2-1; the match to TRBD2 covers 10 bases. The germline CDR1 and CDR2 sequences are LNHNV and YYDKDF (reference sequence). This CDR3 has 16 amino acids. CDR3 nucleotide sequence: TGTGTCACCAGCAGATCCAGCGGGAGGGCCCTAAATGAGCAGTTCTTC. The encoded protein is CVTSRSSGRALNEQFF.

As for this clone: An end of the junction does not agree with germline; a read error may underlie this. CDR3 protein: CASSPLASQEIQYF. DNA for the CDR3: TGTGCCAGCAGCCCCCTAGCCTCCCAAGAGATCCAGTACTTC. This chain joins TRBV11-3 and TRBJ2-5; D is possibly TRBD2 (5 bases). Germline V CDR1 and CDR2: SGHNT, YENEEA. The CDR3 has 14 amino acids.

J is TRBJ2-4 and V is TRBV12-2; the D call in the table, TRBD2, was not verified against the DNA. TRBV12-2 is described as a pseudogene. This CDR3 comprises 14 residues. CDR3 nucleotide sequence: TGTGCCACCCAAACCGGACTAGCCAAAAACATTCAGTACTTC. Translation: CATQTGLAKNIQYF.

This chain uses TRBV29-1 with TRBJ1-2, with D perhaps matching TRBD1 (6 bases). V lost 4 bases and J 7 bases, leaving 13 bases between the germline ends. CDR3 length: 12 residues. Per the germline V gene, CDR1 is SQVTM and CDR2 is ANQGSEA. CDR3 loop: CSVGGGLFGYTF. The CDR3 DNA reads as TGCAGCGTTGGTGGGGGGCTCTTTGGCTACACCTTC.

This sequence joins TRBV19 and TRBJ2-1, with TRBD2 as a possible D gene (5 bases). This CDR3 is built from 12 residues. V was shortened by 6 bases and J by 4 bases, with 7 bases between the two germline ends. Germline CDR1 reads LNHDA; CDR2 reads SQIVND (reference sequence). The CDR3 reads CASSSGYNEQFF. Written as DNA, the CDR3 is TGTGCCAGTAGCTCGGGGTACAATGAGCAGTTCTTC.

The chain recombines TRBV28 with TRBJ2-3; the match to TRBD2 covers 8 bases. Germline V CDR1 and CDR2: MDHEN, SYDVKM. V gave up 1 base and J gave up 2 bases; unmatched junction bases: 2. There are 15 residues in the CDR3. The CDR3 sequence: CASSLSGGPTDTQYF. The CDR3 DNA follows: TGTGCCAGCAGTTTATCGGGAGGGCCCACAGATACGCAGTATTTT.

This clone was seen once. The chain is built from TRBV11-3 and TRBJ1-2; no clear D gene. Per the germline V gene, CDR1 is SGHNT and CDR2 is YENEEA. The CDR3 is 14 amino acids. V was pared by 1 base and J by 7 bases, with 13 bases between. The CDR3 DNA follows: TGTGCCAGCAGCTTAGGTGGGGAGTACCGTGGCTACACCTTC. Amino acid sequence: CASSLGGEYRGYTF. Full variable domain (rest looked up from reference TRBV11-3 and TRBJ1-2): EAGVVQSPRYKIIEKKQPVAFWCNPISGHNTLYWYLQNLGQGPELLIRYENEEAVDDSQLPKDRFSAERLKGVDSTLKIQPAELGDSAVYLCASSLGGEYRGYTFGSGTRLTVV.

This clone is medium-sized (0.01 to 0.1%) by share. The CDR3 here is CATSGGGSSIRNHNEQFF. Written as DNA, the CDR3 is TGTGCCACCAGCGGAGGAGGTAGCTCCATCCGGAACCACAATGAGCAGTTCTTC. The chain combines TRBV15 with TRBJ2-1; D perhaps matches TRBD2 (5 bases). The CDR3 runs 18 residues. The V end was cut by 5 bases, the J end by 5 bases, with 25 bases between. Per germline, CDR1 LNHNV and CDR2 YYDKDF (reference sequence).

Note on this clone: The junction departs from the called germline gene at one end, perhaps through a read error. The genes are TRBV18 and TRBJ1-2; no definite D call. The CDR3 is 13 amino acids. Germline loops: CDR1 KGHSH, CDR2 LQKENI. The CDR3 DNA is TGTGCCAGCTCACCCGCTGGTAACCATGGCTACACCTTC. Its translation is CASSPAGNHGYTF.

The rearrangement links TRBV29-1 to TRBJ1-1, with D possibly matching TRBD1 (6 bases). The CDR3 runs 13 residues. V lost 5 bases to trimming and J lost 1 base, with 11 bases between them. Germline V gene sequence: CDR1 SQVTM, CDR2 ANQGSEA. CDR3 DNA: TGCAGCGTTATGGGACATAGGAACACTGAAGCTTTCTTT. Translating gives CSVMGHRNTEAFF.